This T cell receptor (beta chain) was recovered during a study of multiple sclerosis patients with progressive multifocal leukoencephalopathy. CDR3 length: 16 residues. Germline lookup yields CDR1 SGHTA and CDR2 FQGNSA. V lost 3 bases, J lost 0 bases, and 9 bases lay in between. Sequencing was performed with immunoSEQ multiplex PCR; in TCRdb, only in-frame clones are kept and a portion is missing. In the table there are over 25,000 clones, approximately 84% of which are singletons. Time point: time of PML onset. The material sequenced was PBMCs, taken from a patient treated with natalizumab. The chain joins TRBV7-2 to TRBJ2-6; D call uncertain. This TCR derives from a human donor with progressive multifocal leukoencephalopathy. The CDR3 nucleotides read TGTGCCAGCAGCTTGGATCTGTACTCTGGGGCCAACGTCCTGACTTTC. This encodes CASSLDLYSGANVLTF.